The 5 T cell receptor beta chains below come from one sample, sequenced in a study of liver allograft versus peripheral blood T cells. Looking at the study overall: Comparing T cell receptor repertoires in transplanted livers with those in recipients' peripheral blood was part of the design.

TCRdb redid the calling of the reads with MiXCR, one entry per CDR3 protein. Here the sample spans fewer than 15,000 distinct CDR3 sequences, 18% being singletons. The receptors here all came from a human patient who had a liver transplant. T cells may partly derive from the graft donor.

As for this clonotype: A much larger clone differs by one base, so this may be a read error. The CDR3 nucleotides are TGTGCCCGCAGTGAACAGGGCGATACGCAGTATTTT. Amino acid sequence: CARSEQGDTQYF. The chain employs TRBV6-1 and TRBJ2-3; maybe TRBD1 (6 bases). Germline CDR1 is MNHNS and CDR2 is SASEGT. The CDR3 is 12 residues long.

About this clonotype: Being one base from a much bigger clone, this may be a read error. The CDR3 DNA is TGTGCCAGCAAGTGGGGGGATAATTCACCCCTCTACTTT. Translating it yields CASKWGDNSPLYF. The J gene is TRBJ1-6, the V gene TRBV27, with D possibly being TRBD1 (5 bases). The germline CDR1 and CDR2 sequences are MNHEY and SMNVEV (reference sequence). The CDR3 consists of 13 residues.

The chain joins TRBV28 to TRBJ2-3; no definite D call. This CDR3 has 15 residues. Germline V gives CDR1 MDHEN, CDR2 SYDVKM. The V and J ends lost 3 bases and 0 bases respectively, with 10 bases between them. CDR3 nucleotide sequence: TGTGCCAGCAGTTTGCCCGGTTCTAGCACAGATACGCAGTATTTT. Amino acid sequence: CASSLPGSSTDTQYF.

The V gene is TRBV19, the J gene TRBJ2-1; D possibly matches TRBD1 or TRBD2 (6 bases each). This CDR3 contains 18 residues. The germline V gene encodes CDR1 LNHDA and CDR2 SQIVND (reference sequence). Trimming stripped 5 bases from V and 2 bases from J, with 22 bases between. In DNA form, the CDR3 reads TGTGCCAGTAGTCCCGTTGGAGGGGGGAGTGGAACCTACAATGAGCAGTTCTTC. As protein: CASSPVGGGSGTYNEQFF. The whole variable domain, remainder taken from reference TRBV19 and TRBJ2-1, is DGGITQSPKYLFRKEGQNVTLSCEQNLNHDAMYWYRQDPGQGLRLIYYSQIVNDFQKGDIAEGYSVSREKKESFPLTVTSAQKNPTAFYLCASSPVGGGSGTYNEQFFGPGTRLTVL.

This clonotype was seen more than once but under ten times. V usage is TRBV28 and J usage is TRBJ2-7; the match to TRBD1 covers 8 bases. Germline V gene lookup returns CDR1 MDHEN and CDR2 SYDVKM. J was trimmed by 2 bases and V by 5 bases; bases with no gene match: 14. This CDR3 is 17 amino acids long. The CDR3 region is CASSPNSWDRFTYEQYF. The CDR3 DNA sequence: TGTGCCAGCAGTCCGAATTCTTGGGACAGGTTTACCTACGAGCAGTACTTC.